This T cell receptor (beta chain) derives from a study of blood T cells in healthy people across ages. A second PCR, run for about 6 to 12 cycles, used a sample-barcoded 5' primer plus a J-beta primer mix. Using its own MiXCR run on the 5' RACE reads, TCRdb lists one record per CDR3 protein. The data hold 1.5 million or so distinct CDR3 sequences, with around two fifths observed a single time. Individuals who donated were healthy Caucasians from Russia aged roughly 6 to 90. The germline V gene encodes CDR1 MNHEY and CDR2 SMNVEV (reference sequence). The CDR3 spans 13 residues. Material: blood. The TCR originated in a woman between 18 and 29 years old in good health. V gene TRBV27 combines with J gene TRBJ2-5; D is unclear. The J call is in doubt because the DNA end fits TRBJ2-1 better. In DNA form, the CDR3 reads TGTGCCAGCAGCGCCCAACTGCAAGAGACCCAGTTCTTC. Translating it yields CASSAQLQETQFF.